These T cell receptor beta chains were read from a single sample in a study of OX40 agonist ivuxolimab in advanced cancers. Using immunoSEQ multiplex PCR, the repertoire was profiled, and TCRdb retains in-frame clones only, with some absent. The sample has 15,000 to 20,000 clones; 83% are singletons. The sequenced sample was CD4+ or CD8+ T cells sorted from blood, obtained in a trial of the OX40 agonist ivuxolimab. Receptor source: an adult with an advanced solid tumor such as melanoma, head and neck, liver or kidney cancer. CDR3s include the opening cysteine and the closing phenylalanine or tryptophan. A D gene is named only where the DNA matches it firmly. Rows may omit the clone size; those that give it use once, few, many or a size class.

d_call clone_size j_call v_call cdr3_aa cdr3_nt
TRBD2 - TRBJ2-6 TRBV4-1 CASSPLGLAGTYSGANVLTF TGCGCCAGCAGCCCCCTTGGACTAGCGGGAACATATTCTGGGGCCAACGTCCTGACTTTC
- - TRBJ1-1 TRBV11-2 CASSLGTVTTEAFF TGTGCCAGCAGCTTAGGAACAGTAACCACTGAAGCTTTCTTT
- - TRBJ2-1 TRBV7-3 CASSSSTYNEQFF TGTGCCAGCAGCTCTTCAACCTACAATGAGCAGTTCTTC
TRBD1 - TRBJ1-2 TRBV6-1 CASSESGQAAHFGYTF TGTGCCAGCAGTGAATCGGGACAGGCGGCTCATTTTGGCTACACCTTC
- - TRBJ1-1 TRBV7-8 CASSYPTGEAFF TGTGCCAGCAGCTATCCGACAGGTGAAGCTTTCTTT
- - TRBJ1-1 TRBV18 CASSPGQNTEAFF TGTGCCAGCTCACCGGGACAGAACACTGAAGCTTTCTTT
TRBD1 - TRBJ1-5 TRBV28 CASSSQTGKTNQPQHF TGTGCCAGCAGTTCTCAGACAGGGAAGACGAATCAGCCCCAGCATTTT
- - TRBJ2-1 TRBV7-3 CASSPSRRGGDFYNEQFF TGTGCCAGCAGCCCTAGTAGAAGAGGGGGAGACTTTTACAATGAGCAGTTCTTC
- once TRBJ1-4 TRBV29-1 CSGRFGGVTNEKLFF TGCAGCGGGCGTTTCGGGGGGGTCACTAATGAAAAACTGTTTTTT
- few TRBJ1-2 TRBV25-1 CASRQGRMWGYTF TGTGCCAGCAGACAGGGTCGGATGTGGGGCTACACCTTC
- - TRBJ1-1 TRBV20-1 CSAIWNTEAFF TGCAGTGCCATTTGGAACACTGAAGCTTTCTTT
- - TRBJ1-1 TRBV18 CASSPLGGRGYTEAFF TGTGCCAGCTCACCATTGGGGGGACGAGGCTACACTGAAGCTTTCTTT
TRBD1 - TRBJ2-6 TRBV28 CASNPTGEGANVLTF TGTGCCAGCAACCCTACAGGGGAGGGGGCCAACGTCCTGACTTTC
- few TRBJ2-7 TRBV19 CASSATRTAAGEQYF TGTGCCAGTAGTGCCACCAGAACGGCCGCGGGGGAGCAGTACTTC
TRBD1 - TRBJ1-5 TRBV28 CASRFLGQGKQPQHF TGTGCCAGCCGATTTCTCGGACAGGGGAAACAGCCCCAGCATTTT
- - TRBJ1-5 TRBV19 CASSSEGGGQPQHF TGTGCCAGTAGTTCCGAGGGGGGTGGCCAGCCCCAGCATTTT
- once TRBJ2-7 TRBV7-3 CASSFAWAEYEQYF TGTGCCAGCAGCTTTGCGTGGGCCGAGTACGAGCAGTACTTC
- - TRBJ1-2 TRBV7-8 CASSLDPYSNYGYTF TGTGCCAGCAGCTTAGACCCTTACTCTAACTATGGCTACACCTTC
- - TRBJ1-5 TRBV19 CASSGPGYQHF TGTGCCAGTAGTGGTCCGGGGTACCAGCATTTT
- once TRBJ2-3 TRBV6-1 CASTLGPNREDTQYF TGTGCCAGCACCCTTGGGCCCAACAGGGAGGATACGCAGTATTTT
- - TRBJ1-3 TRBV30 CAWSPGSGNTIYF TGTGCCTGGAGTCCGGGGTCTGGAAACACCATATATTTT
- - TRBJ2-5 TRBV5-6 CASSLVTEETQYF TGTGCCAGCAGCTTGGTTACAGAAGAGACCCAGTACTTC
- - TRBJ1-1 TRBV7-8 CASSVTPLNTEAFF TGTGCCAGCAGCGTAACACCTTTGAACACTGAAGCTTTCTTT
- medium-sized TRBJ1-6 TRBV7-3 CASSLGPSYNSPLHF TGTGCCAGCAGCTTGGGGCCCTCCTATAATTCACCCCTCCACTTT
TRBD1 - TRBJ1-6 TRBV4-2 CASSQEAQGGNSPLHF TGTGCCAGCAGCCAAGAGGCCCAGGGGGGTAATTCACCCCTCCACTTT
- - TRBJ2-7 TRBV7-9 CASSSMHEQYF TGTGCCAGCAGCTCAATGCACGAGCAGTACTTC
- - TRBJ1-6 TRBV6-1 CASPGSSYNSPLHF TGTGCCAGTCCAGGGAGCTCCTATAATTCACCCCTCCACTTT
- few TRBJ1-1 TRBV30 CAWSVRDTGRNTEAFF TGTGCCTGGAGTGTCAGGGACACGGGACGGAACACTGAAGCTTTCTTT
- - TRBJ2-3 TRBV19 CASRQSTDTQYF TGTGCCAGTCGCCAGAGCACAGATACGCAGTATTTT
TRBD1 - TRBJ2-1 TRBV4-3 CASSPDRVRHNEQFF TGCGCCAGCAGTCCCGACAGGGTGCGCCACAATGAGCAGTTCTTC
TRBD2 - TRBJ2-5 TRBV5-1 CASSNFGTREETQYF TGCGCCAGCAGCAATTTCGGGACTAGGGAGGAGACCCAGTACTTC
TRBD2 - TRBJ2-5 TRBV11-2 CASSPHSGAQETQYF TGTGCCAGCAGCCCCCACAGCGGGGCCCAAGAGACCCAGTACTTC
TRBD1 - TRBJ1-6 TRBV5-1 CASSLNTGGDDSPLHF TGCGCCAGCAGCTTAAATACAGGGGGCGACGATTCACCCCTCCACTTT
TRBD2 - TRBJ2-1 TRBV10-3 CAISGTSGGNYNEQFF TGTGCCATCAGTGGTACTAGCGGGGGGAACTACAATGAGCAGTTCTTC
- once TRBJ2-3 TRBV7-2 CASSLRSGRSTDTQYF TGTGCCAGCAGCTTACGATCGGGCAGAAGCACAGATACGCAGTATTTT
- - TRBJ1-1 TRBV11-2 CASKRAGHTEAFF TGTGCCAGCAAAAGGGCCGGGCACACTGAAGCTTTCTTT
- - TRBJ1-2 TRBV7-9 CASKDSGLNGGYTF TGTGCCAGCAAGGACTCGGGCCTAAATGGGGGCTACACCTTC
- - TRBJ2-7 TRBV7-2 CASSFRSYEQYF TGTGCCAGCAGCTTCAGATCCTACGAGCAGTACTTC
- - TRBJ2-5 TRBV7-9 CASSYALTTGRGETQYF TGTGCCAGCAGCTACGCCTTGACGACAGGGCGGGGGGAGACCCAGTACTTC
- - TRBJ1-2 TRBV18 CASSNQGTNGYTF TGTGCCAGCTCAAACCAGGGGACGAATGGCTACACCTTC